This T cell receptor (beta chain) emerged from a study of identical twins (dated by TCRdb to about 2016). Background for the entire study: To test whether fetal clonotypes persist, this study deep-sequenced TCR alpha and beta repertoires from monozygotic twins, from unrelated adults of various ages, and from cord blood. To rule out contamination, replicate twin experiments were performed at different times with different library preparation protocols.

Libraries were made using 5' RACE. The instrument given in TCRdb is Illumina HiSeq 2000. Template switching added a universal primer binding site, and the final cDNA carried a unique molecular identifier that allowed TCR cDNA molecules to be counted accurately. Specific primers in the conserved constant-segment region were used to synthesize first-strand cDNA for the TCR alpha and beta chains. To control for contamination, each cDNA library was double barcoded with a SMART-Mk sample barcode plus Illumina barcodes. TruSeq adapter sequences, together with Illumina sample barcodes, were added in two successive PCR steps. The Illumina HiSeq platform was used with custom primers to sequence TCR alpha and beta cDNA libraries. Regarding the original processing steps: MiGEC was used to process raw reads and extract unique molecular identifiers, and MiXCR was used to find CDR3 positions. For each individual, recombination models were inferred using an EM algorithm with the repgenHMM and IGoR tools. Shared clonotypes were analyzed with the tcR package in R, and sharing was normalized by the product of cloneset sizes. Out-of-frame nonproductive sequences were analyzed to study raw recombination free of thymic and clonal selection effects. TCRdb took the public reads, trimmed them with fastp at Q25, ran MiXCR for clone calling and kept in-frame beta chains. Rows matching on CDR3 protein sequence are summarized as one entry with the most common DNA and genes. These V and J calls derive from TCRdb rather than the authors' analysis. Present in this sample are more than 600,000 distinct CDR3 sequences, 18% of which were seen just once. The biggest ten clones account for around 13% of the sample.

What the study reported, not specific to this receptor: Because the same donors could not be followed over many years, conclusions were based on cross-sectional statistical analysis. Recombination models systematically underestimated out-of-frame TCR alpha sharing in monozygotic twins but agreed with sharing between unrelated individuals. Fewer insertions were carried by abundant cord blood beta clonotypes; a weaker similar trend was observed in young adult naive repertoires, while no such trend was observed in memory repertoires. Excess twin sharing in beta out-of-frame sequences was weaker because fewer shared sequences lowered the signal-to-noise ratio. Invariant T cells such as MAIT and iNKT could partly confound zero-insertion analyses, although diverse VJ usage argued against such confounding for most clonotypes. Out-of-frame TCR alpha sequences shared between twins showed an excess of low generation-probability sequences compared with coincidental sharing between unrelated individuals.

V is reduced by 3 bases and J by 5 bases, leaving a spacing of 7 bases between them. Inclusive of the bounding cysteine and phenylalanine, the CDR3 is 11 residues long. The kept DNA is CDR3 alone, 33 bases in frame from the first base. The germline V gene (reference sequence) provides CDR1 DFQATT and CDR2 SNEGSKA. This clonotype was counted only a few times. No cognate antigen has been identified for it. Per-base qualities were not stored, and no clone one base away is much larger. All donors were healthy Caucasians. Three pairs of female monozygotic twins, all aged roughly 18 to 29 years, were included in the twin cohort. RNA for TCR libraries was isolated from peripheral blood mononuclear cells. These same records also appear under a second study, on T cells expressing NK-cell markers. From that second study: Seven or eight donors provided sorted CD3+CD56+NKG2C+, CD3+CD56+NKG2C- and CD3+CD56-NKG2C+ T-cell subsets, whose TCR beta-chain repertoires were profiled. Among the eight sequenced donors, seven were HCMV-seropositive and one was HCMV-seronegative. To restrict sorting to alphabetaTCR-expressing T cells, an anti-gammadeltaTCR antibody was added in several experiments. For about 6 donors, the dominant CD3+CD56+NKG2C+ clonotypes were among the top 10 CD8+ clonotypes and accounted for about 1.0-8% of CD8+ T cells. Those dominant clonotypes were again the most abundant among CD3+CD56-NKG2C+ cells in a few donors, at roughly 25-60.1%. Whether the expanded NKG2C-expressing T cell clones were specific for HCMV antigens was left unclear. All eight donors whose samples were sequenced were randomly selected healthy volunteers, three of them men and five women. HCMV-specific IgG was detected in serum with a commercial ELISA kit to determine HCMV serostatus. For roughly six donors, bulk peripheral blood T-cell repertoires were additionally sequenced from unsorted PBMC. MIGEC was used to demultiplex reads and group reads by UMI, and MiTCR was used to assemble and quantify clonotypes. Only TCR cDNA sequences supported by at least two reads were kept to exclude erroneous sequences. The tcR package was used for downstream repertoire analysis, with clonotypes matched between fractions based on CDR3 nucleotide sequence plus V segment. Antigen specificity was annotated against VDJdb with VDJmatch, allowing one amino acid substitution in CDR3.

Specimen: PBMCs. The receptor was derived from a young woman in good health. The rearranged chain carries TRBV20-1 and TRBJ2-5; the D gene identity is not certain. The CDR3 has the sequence CSASFRETQYF. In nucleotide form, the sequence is TGCAGTGCTAGTTTTAGGGAGACCCAGTACTTC.